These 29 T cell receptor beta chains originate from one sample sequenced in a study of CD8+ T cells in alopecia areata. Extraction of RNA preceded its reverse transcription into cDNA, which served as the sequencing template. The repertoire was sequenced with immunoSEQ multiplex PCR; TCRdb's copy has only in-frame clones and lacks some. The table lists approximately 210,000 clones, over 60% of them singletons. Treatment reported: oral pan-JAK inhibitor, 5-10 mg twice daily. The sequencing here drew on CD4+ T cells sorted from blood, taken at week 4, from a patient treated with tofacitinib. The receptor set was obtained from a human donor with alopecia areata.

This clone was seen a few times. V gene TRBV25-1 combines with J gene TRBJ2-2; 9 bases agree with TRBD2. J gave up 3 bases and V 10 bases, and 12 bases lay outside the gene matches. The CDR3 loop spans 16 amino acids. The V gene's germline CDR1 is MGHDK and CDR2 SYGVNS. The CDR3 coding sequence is TGTGCCACCGGGGAGAGCGGGGGGTCTTACACCGGGGAGCTGTTTTTT. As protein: CATGESGGSYTGELFF.

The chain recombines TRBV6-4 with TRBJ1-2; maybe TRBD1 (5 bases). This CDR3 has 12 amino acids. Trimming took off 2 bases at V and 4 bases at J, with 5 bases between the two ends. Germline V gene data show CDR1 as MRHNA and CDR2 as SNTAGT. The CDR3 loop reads CASSDGAYGYTF. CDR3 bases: TGTGCCAGCAGTGACGGGGCCTATGGCTACACCTTC.

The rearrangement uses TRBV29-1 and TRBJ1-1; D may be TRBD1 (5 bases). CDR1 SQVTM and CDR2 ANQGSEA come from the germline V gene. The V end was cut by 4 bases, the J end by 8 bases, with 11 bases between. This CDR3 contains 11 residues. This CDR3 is CSVGPGREAFF. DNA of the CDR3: TGCAGCGTTGGACCAGGGAGAGAAGCTTTCTTT. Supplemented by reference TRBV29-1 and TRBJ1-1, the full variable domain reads SAVISQKPSRDICQRGTSLTIQCQVDSQVTMMFWYRQQPGQSLTLIATANQGSEATYESGFVIDKFPISRPNLTFSTLTVSNMSPEDSSIYLCSVGPGREAFFGQGTRLTVV.

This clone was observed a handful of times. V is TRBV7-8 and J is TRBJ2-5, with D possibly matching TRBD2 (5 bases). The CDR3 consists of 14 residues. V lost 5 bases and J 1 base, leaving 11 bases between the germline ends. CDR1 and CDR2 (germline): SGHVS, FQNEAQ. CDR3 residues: CASSMKRTQETQYF. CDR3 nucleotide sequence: TGTGCCAGCAGCATGAAGCGGACCCAAGAGACCCAGTACTTC.

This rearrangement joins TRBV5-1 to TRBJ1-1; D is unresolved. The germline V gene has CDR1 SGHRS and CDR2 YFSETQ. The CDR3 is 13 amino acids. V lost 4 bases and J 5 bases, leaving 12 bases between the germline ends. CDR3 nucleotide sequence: TGCGCCAGCAGCCCGCTCGGTGAAACTGAAGCTTTCTTT. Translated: CASSPLGETEAFF.

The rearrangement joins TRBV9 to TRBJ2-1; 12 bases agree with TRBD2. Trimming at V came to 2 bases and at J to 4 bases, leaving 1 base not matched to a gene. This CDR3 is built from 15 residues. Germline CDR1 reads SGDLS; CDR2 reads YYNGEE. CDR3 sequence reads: CASSVLAGGYNEQFF. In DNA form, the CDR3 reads TGTGCCAGCAGCGTTCTAGCGGGGGGGTACAATGAGCAGTTCTTC.

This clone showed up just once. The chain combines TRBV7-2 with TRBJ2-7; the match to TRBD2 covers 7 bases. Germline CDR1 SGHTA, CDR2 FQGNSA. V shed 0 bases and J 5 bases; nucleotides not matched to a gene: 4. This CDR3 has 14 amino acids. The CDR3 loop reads CASSLAQGGDEQYF. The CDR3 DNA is TGTGCCAGCAGCTTAGCGCAGGGAGGGGACGAGCAGTACTTC.

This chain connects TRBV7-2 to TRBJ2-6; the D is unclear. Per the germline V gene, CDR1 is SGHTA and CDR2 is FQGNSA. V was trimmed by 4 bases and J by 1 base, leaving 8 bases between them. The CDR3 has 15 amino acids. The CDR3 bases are TGTGCCAGCAGCTCCCATGGATCTGGGGCCAACGTCCTGACTTTC. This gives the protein CASSSHGSGANVLTF.

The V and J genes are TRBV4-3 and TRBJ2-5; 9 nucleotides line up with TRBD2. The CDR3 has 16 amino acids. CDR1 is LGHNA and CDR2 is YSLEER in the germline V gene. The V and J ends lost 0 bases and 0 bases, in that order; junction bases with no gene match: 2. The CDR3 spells CASSQDGTSYQETQYF. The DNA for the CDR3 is TGCGCCAGCAGCCAAGATGGGACTAGCTACCAAGAGACCCAGTACTTC.

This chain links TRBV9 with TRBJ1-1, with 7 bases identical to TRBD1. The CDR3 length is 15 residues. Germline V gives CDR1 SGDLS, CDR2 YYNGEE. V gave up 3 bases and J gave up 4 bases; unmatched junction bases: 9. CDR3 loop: CASSAQTGLSTEAFF. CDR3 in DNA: TGTGCCAGCAGCGCCCAGACAGGGTTGTCCACTGAAGCTTTCTTT. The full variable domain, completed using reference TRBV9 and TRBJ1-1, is DSGVTQTPKHLITATGQRVTLRCSPRSGDLSVYWYQQSLDQGLQFLIQYYNGEERAKGNILERFSAQQFPDLHSELNLSSLELGDSALYFCASSAQTGLSTEAFFGQGTRLTVV.

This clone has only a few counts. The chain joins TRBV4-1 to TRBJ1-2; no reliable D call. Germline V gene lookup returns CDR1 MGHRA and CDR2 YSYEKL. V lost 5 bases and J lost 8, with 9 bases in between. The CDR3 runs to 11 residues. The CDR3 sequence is CASSALGGYTF. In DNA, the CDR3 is TGCGCCAGCAGCGCCCTAGGAGGCTACACCTTC.

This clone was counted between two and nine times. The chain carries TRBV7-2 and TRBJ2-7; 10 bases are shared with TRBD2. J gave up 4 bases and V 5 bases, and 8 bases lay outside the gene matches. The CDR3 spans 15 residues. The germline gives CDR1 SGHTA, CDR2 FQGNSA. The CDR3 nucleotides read TGTGCCAGCAGCAAAGAGCGGGGGGGCCAGTACGAGCAGTACTTC. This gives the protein CASSKERGGQYEQYF.

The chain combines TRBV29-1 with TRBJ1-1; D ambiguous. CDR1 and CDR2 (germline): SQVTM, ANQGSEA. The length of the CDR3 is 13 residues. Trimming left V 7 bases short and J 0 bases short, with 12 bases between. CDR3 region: CSAGGRLNTEAFF. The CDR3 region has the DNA TGCAGCGCCGGCGGCAGATTGAACACTGAAGCTTTCTTT.

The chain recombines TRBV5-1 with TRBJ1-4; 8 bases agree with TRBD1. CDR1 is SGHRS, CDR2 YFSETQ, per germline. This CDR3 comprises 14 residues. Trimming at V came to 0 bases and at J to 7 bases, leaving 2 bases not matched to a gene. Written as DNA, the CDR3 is TGCGCCAGCAGCTTGGCAGGGGGCGGTGAAAAACTGTTTTTT. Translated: CASSLAGGGEKLFF.

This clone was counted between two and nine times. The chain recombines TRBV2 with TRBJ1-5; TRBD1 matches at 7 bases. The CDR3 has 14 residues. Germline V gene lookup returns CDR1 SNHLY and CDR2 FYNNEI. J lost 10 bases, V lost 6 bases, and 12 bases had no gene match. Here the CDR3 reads CASRGYRGASPQHF. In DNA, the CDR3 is TGTGCCAGCAGAGGCTACAGGGGAGCCAGTCCCCAGCATTTT.

CDR3 region: CASSQADASYGYTF. CDR3 nucleotide sequence: TGCGCCAGCAGCCAAGCGGACGCATCCTATGGCTACACCTTC. This sequence joins TRBV4-3 and TRBJ1-2; D is unclear. There are 14 residues in the CDR3. CDR1 and CDR2 (germline): LGHNA, YSLEER. Trimming pared 1 base from V and 4 bases from J, leaving 10 bases between.

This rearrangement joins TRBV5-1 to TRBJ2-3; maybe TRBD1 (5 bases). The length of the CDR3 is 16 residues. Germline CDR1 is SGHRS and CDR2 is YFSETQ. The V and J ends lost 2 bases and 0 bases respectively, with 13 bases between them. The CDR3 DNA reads TGCGCCAGCAGCTTCACAGGAACAACTAGCACAGATACGCAGTATTTT. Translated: CASSFTGTTSTDTQYF.

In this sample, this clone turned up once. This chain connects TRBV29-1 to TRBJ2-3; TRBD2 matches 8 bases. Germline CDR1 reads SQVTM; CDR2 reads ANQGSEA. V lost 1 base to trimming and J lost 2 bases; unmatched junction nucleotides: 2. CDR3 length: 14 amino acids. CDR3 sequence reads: CSVEAGGPTDTQYF. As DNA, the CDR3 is TGCAGCGTTGAAGCGGGGGGGCCCACAGATACGCAGTATTTT.

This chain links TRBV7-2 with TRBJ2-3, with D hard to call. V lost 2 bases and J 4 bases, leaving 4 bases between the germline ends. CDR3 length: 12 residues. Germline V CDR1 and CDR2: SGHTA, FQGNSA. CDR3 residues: CASSLRSDTQYF. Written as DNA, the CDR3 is TGTGCCAGCAGCTTACGCTCAGATACGCAGTATTTT.

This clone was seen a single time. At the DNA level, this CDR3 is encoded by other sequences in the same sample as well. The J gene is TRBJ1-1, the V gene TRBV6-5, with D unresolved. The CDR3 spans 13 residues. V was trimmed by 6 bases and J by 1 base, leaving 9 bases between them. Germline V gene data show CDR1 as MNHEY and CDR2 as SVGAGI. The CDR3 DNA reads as TGTGCCAGCAGCCGCACAGAGAACACTGAAGCTTTCTTT. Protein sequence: CASSRTENTEAFF.

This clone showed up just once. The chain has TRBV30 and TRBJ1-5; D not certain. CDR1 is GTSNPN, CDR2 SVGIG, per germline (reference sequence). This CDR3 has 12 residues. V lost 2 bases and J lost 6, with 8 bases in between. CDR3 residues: CAWSKVGQPQHF. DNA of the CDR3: TGTGCCTGGAGTAAGGTGGGTCAGCCCCAGCATTTT.

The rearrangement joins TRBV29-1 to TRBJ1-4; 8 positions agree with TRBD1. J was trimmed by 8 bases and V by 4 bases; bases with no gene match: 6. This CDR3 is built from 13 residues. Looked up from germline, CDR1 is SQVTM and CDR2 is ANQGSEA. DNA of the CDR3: TGCAGCGTTGGAGGACAGGGCTGGGAAAAACTGTTTTTT. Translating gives CSVGGQGWEKLFF.

Written as DNA, the CDR3 is TGTGCCAGCAGTTACATGGCAGGGGCCGAAGCTTTCTTT. It yields the protein CASSYMAGAEAFF. The genes are TRBV6-5 and TRBJ1-1; a possible D gene is TRBD1 (6 bases). The germline V gene encodes CDR1 MNHEY and CDR2 SVGAGI. V shed 2 bases and J shed 8 bases, with 12 bases lying between them. This CDR3 region has 13 residues.

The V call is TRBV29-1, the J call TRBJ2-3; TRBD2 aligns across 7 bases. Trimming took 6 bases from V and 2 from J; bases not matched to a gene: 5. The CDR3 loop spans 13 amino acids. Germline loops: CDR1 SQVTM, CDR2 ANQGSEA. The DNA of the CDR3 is TGCAGCGTACGGGGGGTTCCCACAGATACGCAGTATTTT. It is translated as CSVRGVPTDTQYF.

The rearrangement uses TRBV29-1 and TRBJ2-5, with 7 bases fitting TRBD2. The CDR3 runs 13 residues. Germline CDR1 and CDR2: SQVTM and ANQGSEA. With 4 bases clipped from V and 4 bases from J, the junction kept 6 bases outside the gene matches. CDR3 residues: CSVGRSGTETQYF. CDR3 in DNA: TGCAGCGTTGGGCGGAGCGGGACAGAGACCCAGTACTTC.

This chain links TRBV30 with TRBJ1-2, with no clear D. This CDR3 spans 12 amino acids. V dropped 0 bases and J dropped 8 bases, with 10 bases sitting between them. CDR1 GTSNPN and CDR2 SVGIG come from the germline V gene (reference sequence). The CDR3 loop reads CAWSVAGPGYTF. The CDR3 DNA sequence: TGTGCCTGGAGTGTTGCCGGGCCAGGCTACACCTTC.

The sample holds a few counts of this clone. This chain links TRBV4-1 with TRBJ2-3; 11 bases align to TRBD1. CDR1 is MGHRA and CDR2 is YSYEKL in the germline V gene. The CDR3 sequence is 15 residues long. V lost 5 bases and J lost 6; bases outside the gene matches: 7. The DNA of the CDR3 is TGCGCCAGCAGCTCCGGACAGGGGGCTTCCGATACGCAGTATTTT. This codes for CASSSGQGASDTQYF.

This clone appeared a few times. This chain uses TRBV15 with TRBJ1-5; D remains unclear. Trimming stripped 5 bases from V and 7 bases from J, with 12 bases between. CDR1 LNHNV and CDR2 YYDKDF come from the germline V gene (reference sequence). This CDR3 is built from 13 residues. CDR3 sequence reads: CATSGLGQQPQHF. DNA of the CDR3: TGTGCCACCAGCGGTTTAGGTCAGCAGCCCCAGCATTTT. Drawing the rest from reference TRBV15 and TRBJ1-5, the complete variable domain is DAMVIQNPRYQVTQFGKPVTLSCSQTLNHNVMYWYQQKSSQAPKLLFHYYDKDFNNEADTPDNFQSRRPNTSFCFLDIRSPGLGDTAMYLCATSGLGQQPQHFGDGTRLSIL.

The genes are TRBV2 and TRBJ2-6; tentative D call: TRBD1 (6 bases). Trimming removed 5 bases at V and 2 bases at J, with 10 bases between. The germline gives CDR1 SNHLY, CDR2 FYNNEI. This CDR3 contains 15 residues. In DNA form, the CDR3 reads TGTGCCAGCAGTCGGGACATCGCTGGGGCCAACGTCCTGACTTTC. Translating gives CASSRDIAGANVLTF.